The rows below give T cell receptor beta chains drawn from one sample of a study of glioma-infiltrating T cells after dendritic cell vaccination. Sequencing was performed with immunoSEQ multiplex PCR; in TCRdb, only in-frame clones are kept and a portion is missing. The sample contains about 90,000 clones, roughly four fifths of which appear only once. The source was blood, collected after dendritic cell vaccination. Receptors were obtained from a human donor with glioblastoma. Both conserved end residues are part of each CDR3. The D gene is left open where the match is weak. Clone size is given for some rows only: seen once, a few or many times, or a class if the clone is expanded.

d_call: NA; clone_size: NA; j_call: TRBJ1-1; v_call: TRBV5-1; cdr3_aa: CASSLLPDLAEAFF; cdr3_nt: TGCGCCAGCAGCCTCCTTCCAGACCTAGCTGAAGCTTTCTTT
d_call: NA; clone_size: many; j_call: TRBJ1-4; v_call: TRBV6-1; cdr3_aa: CASSEYFATNEKLFF; cdr3_nt: TGTGCCAGCAGCGAATATTTTGCAACTAATGAAAAACTGTTTTTT
d_call: NA; clone_size: NA; j_call: TRBJ1-1; v_call: TRBV10-3; cdr3_aa: CAISEQVLNTEAFF; cdr3_nt: TGTGCCATCAGTGAACAGGTCCTCAACACTGAAGCTTTCTTT
d_call: NA; clone_size: NA; j_call: TRBJ1-2; v_call: TRBV7-9; cdr3_aa: CASSLSGGNYGYTF; cdr3_nt: TGTGCCAGCAGCCTTTCGGGGGGTAACTATGGCTACACCTTC
d_call: NA; clone_size: NA; j_call: TRBJ1-2; v_call: TRBV27; cdr3_aa: CASSLWGRGDGYTF; cdr3_nt: TGTGCCAGCAGTTTGTGGGGCAGGGGAGATGGCTACACCTTC
d_call: TRBD1; clone_size: few; j_call: TRBJ1-4; v_call: TRBV7-9; cdr3_aa: CASSLAFGTANEKLFF; cdr3_nt: TGTGCCAGCAGCTTAGCGTTTGGGACAGCGAATGAAAAACTGTTTTTT
d_call: NA; clone_size: NA; j_call: TRBJ1-5; v_call: TRBV6-1; cdr3_aa: CASRRDLGSNQPQHF; cdr3_nt: TGTGCCAGCAGGCGGGACCTGGGGAGCAATCAGCCCCAGCATTTT
d_call: TRBD1; clone_size: NA; j_call: TRBJ2-4; v_call: TRBV6-6; cdr3_aa: CASSRTGNVAKNIQYF; cdr3_nt: TGTGCCAGCAGCCGGACAGGGAACGTCGCCAAAAACATTCAGTACTTC
d_call: NA; clone_size: NA; j_call: TRBJ1-3; v_call: TRBV10-3; cdr3_aa: CAISESEGNTIYF; cdr3_nt: TGTGCCATCAGTGAGTCTGAGGGAAACACCATATATTTT
d_call: NA; clone_size: NA; j_call: TRBJ1-2; v_call: TRBV7-6; cdr3_aa: CASSREVDYGYTF; cdr3_nt: TGTGCCAGCAGCCGAGAGGTGGACTATGGCTACACCTTC
d_call: TRBD1; clone_size: NA; j_call: TRBJ1-1; v_call: TRBV30; cdr3_aa: CAWTTGQGNTEAFF; cdr3_nt: TGTGCCTGGACCACCGGACAGGGGAACACTGAAGCTTTCTTT
d_call: TRBD1; clone_size: NA; j_call: TRBJ1-2; v_call: TRBV25-1; cdr3_aa: CASRGQGVMSYTF; cdr3_nt: TGTGCCAGCAGAGGACAGGGGGTGATGAGCTACACCTTC
d_call: NA; clone_size: NA; j_call: TRBJ2-7; v_call: TRBV4-1; cdr3_aa: CASSLNSNSPLGQYF; cdr3_nt: TGCGCCAGCAGCCTGAACAGTAACAGCCCCCTCGGGCAGTACTTC
d_call: NA; clone_size: NA; j_call: TRBJ1-4; v_call: TRBV25-1; cdr3_aa: CASSDPGQKDEKLFF; cdr3_nt: TGTGCCAGCAGCGATCCGGGACAAAAGGATGAAAAACTGTTTTTT
d_call: TRBD1; clone_size: NA; j_call: TRBJ1-6; v_call: TRBV18; cdr3_aa: CASSGQGKNSPLHF; cdr3_nt: TGTGCCAGCTCAGGACAGGGAAAGAATTCACCCCTCCACTTT
d_call: NA; clone_size: NA; j_call: TRBJ1-2; v_call: TRBV15; cdr3_aa: CATSRDRLQGRGYTF; cdr3_nt: TGTGCCACCAGCAGAGATCGGTTACAGGGACGTGGCTACACCTTC
d_call: TRBD1; clone_size: NA; j_call: TRBJ1-1; v_call: TRBV18; cdr3_aa: CASSSDGTGGTEAFF; cdr3_nt: TGTGCCAGCTCATCCGACGGGACAGGAGGAACTGAAGCTTTCTTT
d_call: TRBD2; clone_size: NA; j_call: TRBJ2-3; v_call: TRBV7-9; cdr3_aa: CASSALAGTQYF; cdr3_nt: TGTGCCAGCAGCGCGCTAGCGGGCACGCAGTATTTT
d_call: NA; clone_size: NA; j_call: TRBJ1-1; v_call: TRBV5-1; cdr3_aa: CASSEWEGAFF; cdr3_nt: TGCGCCAGCAGCGAGTGGGAGGGAGCTTTCTTT
d_call: NA; clone_size: NA; j_call: TRBJ1-5; v_call: TRBV25-1; cdr3_aa: CASSGAGAGNQPQHF; cdr3_nt: TGTGCCAGCAGTGGGGCAGGGGCAGGCAATCAGCCCCAGCATTTT
d_call: NA; clone_size: few; j_call: TRBJ1-2; v_call: TRBV28; cdr3_aa: CASITGGASQGYTF; cdr3_nt: TGTGCCAGCATCACGGGGGGCGCTTCGCAGGGCTACACCTTC